These 18 T cell receptor beta chains share one sample of origin, sequenced in a study of shared T cell receptors in the human thymus. Assay: immunoSEQ multiplex PCR; the TCRdb copy retains only in-frame clones and omits some. The table records roughly 560,000 clones, more than 75% of them present only once. The data also belong to a second study, concerning human thymus T cells.

The sample consisted of thymocytes. Source of these receptors: a boy in the first two years of life with a congenital heart defect.

The V gene is TRBV28, the J gene TRBJ2-7; TRBD1 matches at 7 bases. Germline V gene lookup returns CDR1 MDHEN and CDR2 SYDVKM. The CDR3 runs 12 residues. Losses at the gene ends were 10 bases for V and 2 bases for J; bases not matched to a gene: 5. The CDR3 DNA reads as TGTGCCACCTTCGACAGGGCCTACGAGCAGTACTTC. Translated: CATFDRAYEQYF.

The chain is built from TRBV28 and TRBJ2-5; 8 bases are a match to TRBD2. Germline loops: CDR1 MDHEN, CDR2 SYDVKM. This CDR3 is 16 amino acids long. Losses at the gene ends were 10 bases for V and 5 bases for J; bases not matched to a gene: 18. CDR3 residues: CAIKSGRDGGGETQYF. CDR3 in DNA: TGTGCCATCAAAAGCGGGAGAGATGGGGGTGGGGAGACCCAGTACTTC. Looking up the rest from reference TRBV28 and TRBJ2-5 gives the full variable domain: DVKVTQSSRYLVKRTGEKVFLECVQDMDHENMFWYRQDPGLGLRLIYFSYDVKMKEKGDIPEGYSVSREKKERFSLILESASTNQTSMYLCAIKSGRDGGGETQYFGPGTRLLVL.

V is TRBV6-5 and J is TRBJ1-3; no reliable D call. V lost 2 bases, J lost 4 bases, and 6 bases lay in between. There are 13 residues in the CDR3. Germline loops: CDR1 MNHEY, CDR2 SVGAGI. The CDR3 sequence: CASSYIGGNTIYF. Here the CDR3 DNA reads TGTGCCAGCAGTTACATCGGGGGAAACACCATATATTTT.

The chain joins TRBV9 to TRBJ2-7, with 7 positions matching TRBD2. V trimming: 4 bases; J trimming: 4 bases; junction bases outside the gene matches: 14. Germline values: CDR1 SGDLS, CDR2 YYNGEE. The CDR3 has 16 amino acids. The CDR3 nucleotides are TGTGCCAGCAGCCCGGCCTCAGGAACGCGGGAGTACGAGCAGTACTTC. Translating gives CASSPASGTREYEQYF.

V usage is TRBV18 and J usage is TRBJ2-3, with 8 bases matching TRBD2. With 3 bases clipped from V and 5 bases from J, the junction kept 7 bases outside the gene matches. The CDR3 is 15 residues long. The V gene's germline CDR1 is KGHSH and CDR2 LQKENI. The CDR3 here is CASSPKAGEEDTQYF. The CDR3 coding sequence is TGTGCCAGCTCACCGAAAGCGGGAGAGGAAGATACGCAGTATTTT.

The rearrangement joins TRBV6-1 to TRBJ1-6, with TRBD1 identical over 8 bases. Trimming cost V 0 bases and J 7 bases; bases outside gene matches: 8. CDR1 is MNHNS and CDR2 is SASEGT in the germline V gene. The CDR3 runs to 17 residues. CDR3 sequence (DNA): TGTGCCAGCAGTGAAGCGCTAGACAGGGGCGGGAATTCACCCCTCCACTTT. It is translated as CASSEALDRGGNSPLHF.

The chain uses TRBV4-3 and TRBJ2-1, with D hard to call. The CDR3 runs to 14 residues. The germline gives CDR1 LGHNA, CDR2 YSLEER. V lost 0 bases and J lost 8, with 11 bases in between. The CDR3 sequence: CASSQEHLEDEQFF. The DNA of the CDR3 is TGCGCCAGCAGCCAAGAGCATCTAGAGGATGAGCAGTTCTTC.

The chain carries TRBV28 and TRBJ1-4; perhaps TRBD1 as D (6 bases). Trimming pared 3 bases from V and 5 bases from J, leaving 13 bases between. CDR3 length equals 15 residues. Germline V gene lookup returns CDR1 MDHEN and CDR2 SYDVKM. CDR3 DNA sequence: TGTGCCAGCAGTTTTGTGGCAGGGGTGAATGAAAAACTGTTTTTT. Translating it yields CASSFVAGVNEKLFF.

This clone was detected once. The V and J genes are TRBV11-3 and TRBJ2-5; D is unresolved. V was shortened by 4 bases and J by 6 bases, with 9 bases between the two germline ends. The germline gives CDR1 SGHNT, CDR2 YENEEA. This CDR3 is built from 12 residues. This CDR3 reads CASSSFTKTQYF. In nucleotides, the CDR3 is TGTGCCAGCAGCTCCTTTACAAAGACCCAGTACTTC.

The chain links TRBV6-8 to TRBJ2-1; 9 bases match TRBD2. J lost 2 bases, V lost 1 base, and 18 bases had no gene match. The CDR3 has 21 residues. Germline V gene data show CDR1 as MNHGY and CDR2 as SAAAGT. The CDR3 DNA is TGTGCCAGCAGTTACTTCCTCTCCCCTGGGATAGCGGGAGTCCCCTACAATGAGCAGTTCTTC. This codes for CASSYFLSPGIAGVPYNEQFF.

The chain employs TRBV28 and TRBJ1-4; TRBD1 matches 9 bases. The CDR3 contains 15 residues. CDR1 is MDHEN and CDR2 is SYDVKM in the germline V gene. Trimming took 5 bases from V and 7 from J; bases not matched to a gene: 8. As DNA, the CDR3 is TGTGCCAGCAGTCAGGGACAGGGTAAGGGTGAAAAACTGTTTTTT. Amino acids: CASSQGQGKGEKLFF.

V usage is TRBV25-1 and J usage is TRBJ1-6; maybe TRBD1 (6 bases). Germline V lookup: CDR1 MGHDK, CDR2 SYGVNS. V was shortened by 2 bases and J by 8 bases, with 13 bases between the two germline ends. This CDR3 is built from 15 residues. As DNA, the CDR3 is TGTGCCAGCAGTGAAGAAGGCAGGGGAGATTCACCCCTCCACTTT. This codes for CASSEEGRGDSPLHF.

The chain employs TRBV11-1 and TRBJ2-7; D may be TRBD2 (6 bases). The CDR3 totals 14 residues. The V and J ends lost 5 bases and 2 bases respectively, with 13 bases between them. Germline CDR1 SGHAT, CDR2 FQDESV (reference sequence). In DNA form, the CDR3 reads TGTGCCAGCAGCCCCCCTAGCGCACCCTACGAGCAGTACTTC. Protein product: CASSPPSAPYEQYF.

The rearrangement links TRBV7-9 to TRBJ1-5; D not resolved. This CDR3 comprises 15 residues. V lost 2 bases and J lost 0, with 8 bases in between. From germline, CDR1 is SEHNR and CDR2 FQNEAQ (reference sequence). The CDR3: CASSLSTYSNQPQHF. The CDR3 nucleotides are TGTGCCAGCAGCTTAAGCACTTATAGCAATCAGCCCCAGCATTTT. Full variable domain (remainder filled in from reference TRBV7-9 and TRBJ1-5): DTGVSQNPRHKITKRGQNVTFRCDPISEHNRLYWYRQTLGQGPEFLTYFQNEAQLEKSRLLSDRFSAERPKGSFSTLEIQRTEQGDSAMYLCASSLSTYSNQPQHFGDGTRLSIL.

This chain uses TRBV27 with TRBJ1-2, with D unclear. Trimming removed 6 bases from V and 4 bases from J, with 15 bases in between. Germline CDR1 MNHEY, CDR2 SMNVEV (reference sequence). This CDR3 contains 14 residues. DNA of the CDR3: TGTGCCAGCAGCCTCCGGGGAGGCAGCTATGGCTACACCTTC. Its translation: CASSLRGGSYGYTF.

This clone has a handful of counts. The genes are TRBV9 and TRBJ2-1, with 8 bases aligning to TRBD2. Germline-derived CDR1 and CDR2 are SGDLS and YYNGEE. The CDR3 consists of 17 residues. V was clipped by 3 bases and J by 0 bases; unmatched bases: 8. The CDR3 bases are TGTGCCAGCAGCGCCCGCGCTAGCGGGTACTCCTACAATGAGCAGTTCTTC. Residues: CASSARASGYSYNEQFF.

The chain has TRBV14 and TRBJ2-5; D might be TRBD1 (6 bases). Germline V gives CDR1 SGHDN, CDR2 FVKESK. This CDR3 has 14 residues. Trimming left V 6 bases short and J 5 bases short, with 16 bases between. DNA of the CDR3: TGTGCCAGCAGTTACCTTGGGGGCGGGGAGACCCAGTACTTC. It is translated as CASSYLGGGETQYF. Complete variable domain (other parts from reference TRBV14 and TRBJ2-5): EAGVTQFPSHSVIEKGQTVTLRCDPISGHDNLYWYRRVMGKEIKFLLHFVKESKQDESGMPNNRFLAERTGGTYSTLKVQPAELEDSGVYFCASSYLGGGETQYFGPGTRLLVL.

This chain uses TRBV27 with TRBJ2-2, with D perhaps matching TRBD1 (5 bases). The CDR3 consists of 14 residues. The germline gives CDR1 MNHEY, CDR2 SMNVEV (reference sequence). V lost 10 bases to trimming and J lost 4 bases, with 16 bases between them. For the CDR3, the DNA is TGTGCCATCTCAGGGTTCCGAGGCACCGGGGAGCTGTTTTTT. Its protein product is CAISGFRGTGELFF.